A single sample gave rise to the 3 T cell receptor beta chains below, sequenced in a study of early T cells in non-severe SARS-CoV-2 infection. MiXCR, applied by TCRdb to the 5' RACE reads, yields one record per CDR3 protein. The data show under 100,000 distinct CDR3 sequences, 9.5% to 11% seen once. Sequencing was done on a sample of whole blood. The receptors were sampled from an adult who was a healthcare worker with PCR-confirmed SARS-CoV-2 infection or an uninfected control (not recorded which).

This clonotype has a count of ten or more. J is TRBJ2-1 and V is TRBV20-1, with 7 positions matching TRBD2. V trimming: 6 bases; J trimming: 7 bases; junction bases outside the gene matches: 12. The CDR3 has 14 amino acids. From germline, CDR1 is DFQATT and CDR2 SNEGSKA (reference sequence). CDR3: CSAMPGTIQNEQFF. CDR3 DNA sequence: TGCAGTGCGATGCCAGGGACTATCCAGAATGAGCAGTTCTTC.

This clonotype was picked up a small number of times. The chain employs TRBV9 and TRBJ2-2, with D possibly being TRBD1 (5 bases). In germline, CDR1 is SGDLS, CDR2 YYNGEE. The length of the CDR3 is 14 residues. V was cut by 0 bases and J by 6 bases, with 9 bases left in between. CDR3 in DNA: TGTGCCAGCAGCGTAGGCAGGGTGGCCGGGGAGCTGTTTTTT. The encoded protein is CASSVGRVAGELFF.

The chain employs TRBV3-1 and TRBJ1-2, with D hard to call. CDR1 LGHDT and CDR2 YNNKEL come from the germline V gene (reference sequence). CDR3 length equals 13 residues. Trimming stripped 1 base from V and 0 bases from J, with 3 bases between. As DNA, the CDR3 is TGTGCCAGCAGCCAAGGGACTAACTATGGCTACACCTTC. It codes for CASSQGTNYGYTF.